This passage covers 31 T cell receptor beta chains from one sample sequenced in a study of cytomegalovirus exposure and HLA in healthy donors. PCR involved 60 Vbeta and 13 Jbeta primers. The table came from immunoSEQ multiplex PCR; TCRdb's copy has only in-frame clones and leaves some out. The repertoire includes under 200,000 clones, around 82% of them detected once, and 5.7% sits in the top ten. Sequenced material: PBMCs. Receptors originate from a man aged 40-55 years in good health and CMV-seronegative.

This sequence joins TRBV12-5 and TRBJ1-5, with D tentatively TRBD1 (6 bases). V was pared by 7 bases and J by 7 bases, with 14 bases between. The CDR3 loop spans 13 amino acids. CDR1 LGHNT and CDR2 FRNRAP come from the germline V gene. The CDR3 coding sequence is TGTGCTAGTGCCCTAGAGGGGGGGCAGCCCCAGCATTTT. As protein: CASALEGGQPQHF.

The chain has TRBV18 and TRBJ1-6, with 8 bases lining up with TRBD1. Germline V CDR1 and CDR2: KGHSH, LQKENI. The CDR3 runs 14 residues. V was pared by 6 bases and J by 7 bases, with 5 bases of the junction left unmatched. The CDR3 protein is CASSWTGLNSPLHF. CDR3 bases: TGTGCCAGCTCGTGGACAGGGCTCAATTCACCCCTCCACTTT.

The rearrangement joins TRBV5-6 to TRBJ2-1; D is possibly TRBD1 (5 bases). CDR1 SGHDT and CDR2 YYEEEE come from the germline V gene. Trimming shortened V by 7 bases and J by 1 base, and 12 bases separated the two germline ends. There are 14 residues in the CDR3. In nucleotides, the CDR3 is TGTGCCAGCGCTCTAGGGGCGTCCTACAATGAGCAGTTCTTC. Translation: CASALGASYNEQFF.

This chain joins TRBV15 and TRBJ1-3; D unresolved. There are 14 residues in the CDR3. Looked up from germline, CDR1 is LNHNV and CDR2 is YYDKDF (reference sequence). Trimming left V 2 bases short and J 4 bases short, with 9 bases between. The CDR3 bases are TGTGCCACCAGCAGATACTCCACGGGAAACACCATATATTTT. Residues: CATSRYSTGNTIYF.

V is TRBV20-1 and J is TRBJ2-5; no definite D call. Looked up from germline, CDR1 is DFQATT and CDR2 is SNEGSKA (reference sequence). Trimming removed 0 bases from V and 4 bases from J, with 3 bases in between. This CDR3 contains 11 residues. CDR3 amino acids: CSARDGETQYF. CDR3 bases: TGCAGTGCTAGAGACGGAGAGACCCAGTACTTC.

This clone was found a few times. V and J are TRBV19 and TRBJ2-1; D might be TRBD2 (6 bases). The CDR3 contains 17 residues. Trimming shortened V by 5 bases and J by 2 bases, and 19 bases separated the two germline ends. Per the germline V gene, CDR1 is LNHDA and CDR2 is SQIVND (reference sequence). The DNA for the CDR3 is TGTGCCAGTAGTTCAATAATAGCGGACACCACCTACAATGAGCAGTTCTTC. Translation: CASSSIIADTTYNEQFF.

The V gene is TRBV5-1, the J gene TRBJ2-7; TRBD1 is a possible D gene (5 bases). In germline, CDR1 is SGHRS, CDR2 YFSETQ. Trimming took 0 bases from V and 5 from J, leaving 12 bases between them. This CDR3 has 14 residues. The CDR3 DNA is TGCGCCAGCAGCTTGGTCGGGCAGGGTAACGAGCAGTACTTC. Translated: CASSLVGQGNEQYF. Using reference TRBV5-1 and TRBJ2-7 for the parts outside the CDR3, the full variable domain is KAGVTQTPRYLIKTRGQQVTLSCSPISGHRSVSWYQQTPGQGLQFLFEYFSETQRNKGNFPGRFSGRQFSNSRSEMNVSTLELGDSALYLCASSLVGQGNEQYFGPGTRLTVT.

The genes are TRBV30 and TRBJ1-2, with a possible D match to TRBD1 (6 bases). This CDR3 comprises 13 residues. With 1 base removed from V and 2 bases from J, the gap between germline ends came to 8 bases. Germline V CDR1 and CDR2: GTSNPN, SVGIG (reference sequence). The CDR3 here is CAWSGGQNYGYTF. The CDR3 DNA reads TGTGCCTGGAGTGGAGGACAGAACTATGGCTACACCTTC.

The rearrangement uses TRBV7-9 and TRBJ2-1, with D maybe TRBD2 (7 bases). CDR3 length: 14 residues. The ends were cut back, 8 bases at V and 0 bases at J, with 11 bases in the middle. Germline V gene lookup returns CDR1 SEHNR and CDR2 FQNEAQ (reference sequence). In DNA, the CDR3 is TGTGCCAGCGCCCGGGGGGCCTCCTACAATGAGCAGTTCTTC. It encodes CASARGASYNEQFF.

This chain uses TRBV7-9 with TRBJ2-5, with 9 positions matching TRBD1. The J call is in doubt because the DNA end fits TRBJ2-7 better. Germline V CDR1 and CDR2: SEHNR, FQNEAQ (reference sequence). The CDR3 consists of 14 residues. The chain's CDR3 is CASSFRDRVYEQYF. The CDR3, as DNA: TGTGCCAGCAGCTTCCGGGACAGGGTGTACGAGCAGTACTTC.

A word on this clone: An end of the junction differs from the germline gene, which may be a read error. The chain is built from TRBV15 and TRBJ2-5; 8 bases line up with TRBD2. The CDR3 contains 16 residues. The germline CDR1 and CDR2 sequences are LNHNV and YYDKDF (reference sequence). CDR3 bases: TGTGCCACCAGCAGAGGATCGGCTAGCGGGCAAGAGACCCGGTACTTC. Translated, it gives CATSRGSASGQETRYF. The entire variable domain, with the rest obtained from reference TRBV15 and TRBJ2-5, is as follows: DAMVIQNPRYQVTQFGKPVTLSCSQTLNHNVMYWYQQKSSQAPKLLFHYYDKDFNNEADTPDNFQSRRPNTSFCFLDIRSPGLGDTAMYLCATSRGSASGQETRYFGPGTRLLVL.

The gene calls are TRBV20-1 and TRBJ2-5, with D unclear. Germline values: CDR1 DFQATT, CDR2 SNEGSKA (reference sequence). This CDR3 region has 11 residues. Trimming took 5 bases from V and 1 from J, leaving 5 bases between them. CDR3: CSAHVQETQYF. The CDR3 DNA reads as TGCAGTGCTCATGTCCAAGAGACCCAGTACTTC.

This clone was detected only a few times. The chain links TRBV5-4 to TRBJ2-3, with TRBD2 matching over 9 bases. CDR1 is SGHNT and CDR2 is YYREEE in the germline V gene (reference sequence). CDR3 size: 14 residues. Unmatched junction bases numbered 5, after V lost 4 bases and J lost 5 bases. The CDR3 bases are TGTGCCAGCAGCCTGGGCGGGGGGGGAGATACGCAGTATTTT. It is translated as CASSLGGGGDTQYF.

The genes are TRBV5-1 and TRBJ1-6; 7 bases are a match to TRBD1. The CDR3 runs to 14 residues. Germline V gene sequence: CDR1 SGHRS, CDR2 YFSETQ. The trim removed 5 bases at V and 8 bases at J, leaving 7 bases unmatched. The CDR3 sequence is CASSSTGADSPLHF. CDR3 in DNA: TGCGCCAGCAGTAGTACAGGGGCGGATTCACCCCTCCACTTT. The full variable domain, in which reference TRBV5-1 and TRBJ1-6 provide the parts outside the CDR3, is KAGVTQTPRYLIKTRGQQVTLSCSPISGHRSVSWYQQTPGQGLQFLFEYFSETQRNKGNFPGRFSGRQFSNSRSEMNVSTLELGDSALYLCASSSTGADSPLHFGNGTRLTVT.

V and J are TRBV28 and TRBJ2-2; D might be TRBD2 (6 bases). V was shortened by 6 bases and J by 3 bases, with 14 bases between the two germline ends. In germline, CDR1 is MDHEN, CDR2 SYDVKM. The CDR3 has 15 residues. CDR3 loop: CASSLGLSHTGELFF. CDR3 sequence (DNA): TGTGCCAGCAGCTTAGGACTATCCCACACCGGGGAGCTGTTTTTT.

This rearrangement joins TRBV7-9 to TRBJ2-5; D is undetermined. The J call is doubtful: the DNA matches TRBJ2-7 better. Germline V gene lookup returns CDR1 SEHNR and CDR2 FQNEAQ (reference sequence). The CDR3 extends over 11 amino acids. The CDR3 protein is CASSLSDEQYF. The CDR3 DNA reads TGTGCCAGCAGCTTAAGCGACGAGCAGTACTTC.

The DNA of the CDR3 is TGTGCCAGCAGTCGGACAGGGCGAGAAGCTTTCTTT. The encoded protein is CASSRTGREAFF. This chain uses TRBV6-5 with TRBJ1-1; 8 nucleotides align to TRBD1. Germline loops: CDR1 MNHEY, CDR2 SVGAGI. This CDR3 is 12 amino acids long. V shed 5 bases, J shed 8 bases, and the junction held 4 bases outside the gene matches.

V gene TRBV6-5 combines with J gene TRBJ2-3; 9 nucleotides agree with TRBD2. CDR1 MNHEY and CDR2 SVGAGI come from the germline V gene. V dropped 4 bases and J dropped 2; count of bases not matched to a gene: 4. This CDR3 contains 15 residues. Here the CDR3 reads CASSWLAGTTDTQYF. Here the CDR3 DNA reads TGTGCCAGCAGTTGGCTAGCGGGAACCACAGATACGCAGTATTTT.

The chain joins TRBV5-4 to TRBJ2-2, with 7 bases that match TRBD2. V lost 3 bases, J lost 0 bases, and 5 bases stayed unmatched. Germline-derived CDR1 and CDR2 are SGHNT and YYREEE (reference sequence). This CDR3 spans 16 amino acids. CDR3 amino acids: CASSWGGRSNTGELFF. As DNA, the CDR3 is TGTGCCAGCAGCTGGGGGGGACGTTCGAACACCGGGGAGCTGTTTTTT.

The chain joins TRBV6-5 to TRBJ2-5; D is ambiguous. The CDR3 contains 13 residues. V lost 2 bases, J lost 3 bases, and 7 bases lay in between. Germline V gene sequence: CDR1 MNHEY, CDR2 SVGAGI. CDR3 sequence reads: CASSYPPEETQYF. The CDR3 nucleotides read TGTGCCAGCAGTTACCCCCCCGAAGAGACCCAGTACTTC.

The CDR3 nucleotides read TGCGCCAGCAGCCAAGTTGACAGGGGGAACACTGAAGCTTTCTTT. Protein: CASSQVDRGNTEAFF. The chain combines TRBV4-3 with TRBJ1-1; 8 bases are a match to TRBD1. The germline V gene has CDR1 LGHNA and CDR2 YSLEER. After removal of 1 base from V and 1 base from J, the junction contained 2 bases not matched to a gene. The CDR3 is made up of 15 amino acids.

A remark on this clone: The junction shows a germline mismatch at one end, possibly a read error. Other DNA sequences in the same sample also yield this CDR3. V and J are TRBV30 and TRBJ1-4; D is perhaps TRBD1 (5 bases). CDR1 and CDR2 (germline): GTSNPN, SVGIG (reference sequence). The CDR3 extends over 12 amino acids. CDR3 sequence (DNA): TGCGCCTGTTCGACAGATTGGGGAAAACTGTTTTTT. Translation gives CACSTDWGKLFF. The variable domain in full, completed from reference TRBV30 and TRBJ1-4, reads SQTIHQWPATLVQPVGSPLSLECTVEGTSNPNLYWYRQAAGRGLQLLFYSVGIGQISSEVPQNLSASRPQDRQFILSSKKLLLSDSGFYLCACSTDWGKLFFGSGTQLSVL.

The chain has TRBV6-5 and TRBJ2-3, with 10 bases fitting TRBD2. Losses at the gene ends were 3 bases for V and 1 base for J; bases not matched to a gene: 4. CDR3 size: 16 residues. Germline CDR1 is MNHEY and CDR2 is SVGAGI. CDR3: CASSYSSGRGTDTQYF. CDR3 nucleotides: TGTGCCAGCAGTTATTCAAGCGGGAGGGGCACAGATACGCAGTATTTT.

CDR3 region: CASSWGRTGELFF. DNA for the CDR3: TGTGCCAGCAGCTGGGGGCGGACCGGGGAGCTGTTTTTT. The chain combines TRBV7-7 with TRBJ2-2; D might be TRBD1 (6 bases). The CDR3 sequence is 13 residues long. V gave up 4 bases and J gave up 5 bases, with 8 bases separating them. CDR1 and CDR2 (germline): SSHAT, FNYEAQ (reference sequence).

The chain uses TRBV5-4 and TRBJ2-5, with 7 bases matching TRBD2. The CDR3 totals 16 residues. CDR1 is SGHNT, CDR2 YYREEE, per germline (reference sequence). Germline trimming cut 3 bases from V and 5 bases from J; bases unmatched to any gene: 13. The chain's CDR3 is CASSSGGERTEETQYF. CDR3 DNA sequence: TGTGCCAGCAGCTCTGGGGGGGAGCGGACGGAGGAGACCCAGTACTTC.

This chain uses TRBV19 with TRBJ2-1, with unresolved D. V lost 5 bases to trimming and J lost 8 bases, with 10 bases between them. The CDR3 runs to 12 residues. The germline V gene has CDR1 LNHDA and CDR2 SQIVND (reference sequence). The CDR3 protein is CASSAIFDEQFF. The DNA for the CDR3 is TGTGCCAGTAGTGCGATCTTCGATGAGCAGTTCTTC.

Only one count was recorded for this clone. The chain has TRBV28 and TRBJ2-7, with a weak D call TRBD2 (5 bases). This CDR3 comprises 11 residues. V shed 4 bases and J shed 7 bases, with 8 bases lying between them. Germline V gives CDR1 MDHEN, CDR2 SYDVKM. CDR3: CASSYIAEQYF. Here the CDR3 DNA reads TGTGCCAGCAGTTACATAGCGGAGCAGTACTTC.

The CDR3 sequence is CAISSGTSGGTYEQYF. Here the CDR3 DNA reads TGTGCCATCAGTTCCGGGACTAGCGGGGGGACCTACGAGCAGTACTTC. The V gene is TRBV10-3, the J gene TRBJ2-7; 15 bases fit TRBD2. CDR3 size: 16 residues. V trimming: 5 bases; J trimming: 2 bases; junction bases outside the gene matches: 4. Germline CDR1 and CDR2: ENHRY and SYGVKD.

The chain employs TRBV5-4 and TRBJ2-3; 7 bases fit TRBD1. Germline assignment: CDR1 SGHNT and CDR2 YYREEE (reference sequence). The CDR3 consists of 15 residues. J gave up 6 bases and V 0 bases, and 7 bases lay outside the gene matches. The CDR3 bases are TGTGCCAGCAGCTTGGGACAGGGAGTCACGGATACGCAGTATTTT. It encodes CASSLGQGVTDTQYF. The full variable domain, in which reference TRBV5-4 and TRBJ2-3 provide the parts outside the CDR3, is ETGVTQSPTHLIKTRGQQVTLRCSSQSGHNTVSWYQQALGQGPQFIFQYYREEENGRGNFPPRFSGLQFPNYSSELNVNALELDDSALYLCASSLGQGVTDTQYFGPGTRLTVL.

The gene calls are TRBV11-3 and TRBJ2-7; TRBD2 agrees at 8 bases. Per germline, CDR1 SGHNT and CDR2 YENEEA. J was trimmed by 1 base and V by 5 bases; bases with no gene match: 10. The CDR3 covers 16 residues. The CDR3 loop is CASSVRGAGRSYEQYF. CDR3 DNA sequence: TGTGCCAGCAGCGTGCGGGGGGCGGGAAGATCCTACGAGCAGTACTTC.

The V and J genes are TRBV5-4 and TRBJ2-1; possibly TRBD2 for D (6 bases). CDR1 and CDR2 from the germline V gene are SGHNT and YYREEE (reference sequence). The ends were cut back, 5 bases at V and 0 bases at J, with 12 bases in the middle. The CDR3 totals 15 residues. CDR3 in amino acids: CASRVDGSSYNEQFF. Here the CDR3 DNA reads TGTGCCAGCAGAGTGGACGGGAGCTCCTACAATGAGCAGTTCTTC.